This T cell receptor (beta chain) was sequenced in a study of diagnostic markers for celiac disease. Germline CDR1 is SQVTM and CDR2 is ANQGSEA. This CDR3 is built from 13 residues. TCRdb re-called the reads and catalogs CDR3 proteins one per entry, DNA excluded. Its table records several thousand distinct CDR3 sequences. This chain joins TRBV29-1 and TRBJ2-5. The sample comprised either unsorted cells or a sorted T cell fraction (not recorded which). The source is a human donor. This table probably holds off-target reads from a library built for another chain. The CDR3 spells CSVVWISRETQYF.